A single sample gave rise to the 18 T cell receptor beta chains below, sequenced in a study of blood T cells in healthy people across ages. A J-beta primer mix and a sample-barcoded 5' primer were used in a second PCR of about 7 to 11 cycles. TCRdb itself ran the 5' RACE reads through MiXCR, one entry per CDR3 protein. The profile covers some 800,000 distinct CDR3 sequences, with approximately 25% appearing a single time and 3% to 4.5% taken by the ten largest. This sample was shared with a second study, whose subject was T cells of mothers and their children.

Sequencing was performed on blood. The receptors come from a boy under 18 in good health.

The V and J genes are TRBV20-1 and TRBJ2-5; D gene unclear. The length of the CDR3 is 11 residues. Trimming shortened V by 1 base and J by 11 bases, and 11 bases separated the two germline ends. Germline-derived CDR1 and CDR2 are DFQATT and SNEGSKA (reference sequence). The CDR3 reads CSARAAPKQYF. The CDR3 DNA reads TGCAGTGCTAGAGCAGCACCCAAGCAGTACTTC.

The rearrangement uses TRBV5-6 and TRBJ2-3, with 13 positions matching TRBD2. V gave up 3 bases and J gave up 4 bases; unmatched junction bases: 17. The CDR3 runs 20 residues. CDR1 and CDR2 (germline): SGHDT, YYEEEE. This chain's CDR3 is CASSSALAGLAGDDPDTQYF. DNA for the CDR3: TGTGCCAGCAGCTCCGCCCTGGCCGGACTAGCGGGAGACGATCCAGATACGCAGTATTTT.

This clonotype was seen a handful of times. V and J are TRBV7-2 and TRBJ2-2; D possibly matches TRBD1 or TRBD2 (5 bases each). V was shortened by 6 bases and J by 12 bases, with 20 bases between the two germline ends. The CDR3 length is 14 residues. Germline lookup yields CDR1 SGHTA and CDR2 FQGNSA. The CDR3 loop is CASSRDHNSGKLFF. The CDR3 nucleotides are TGTGCCAGCAGTCGGGACCACAACTCGGGGAAGCTGTTTTTT.

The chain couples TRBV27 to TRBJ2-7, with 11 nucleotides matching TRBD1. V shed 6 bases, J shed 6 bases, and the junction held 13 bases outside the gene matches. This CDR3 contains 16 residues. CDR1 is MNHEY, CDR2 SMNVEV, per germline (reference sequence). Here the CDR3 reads CASRQPGTGGSREQYF. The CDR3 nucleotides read TGTGCCAGCAGACAACCAGGGACAGGGGGTTCCCGCGAGCAGTACTTC.

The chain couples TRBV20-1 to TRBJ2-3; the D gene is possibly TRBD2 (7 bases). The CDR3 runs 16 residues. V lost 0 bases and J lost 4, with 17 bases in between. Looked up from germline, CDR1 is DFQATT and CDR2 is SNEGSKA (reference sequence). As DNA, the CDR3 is TGCAGTGCTAGAGATCGGGGGGACACTTTGGCAGATACGCAGTATTTT. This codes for CSARDRGDTLADTQYF.

CDR3 nucleotide sequence: TGTGCCAGCAGCTTAGAAAGTACCCTGAACACCGGGGAGCTGTTTTTT. Its translation is CASSLESTLNTGELFF. The gene calls are TRBV7-2 and TRBJ2-2; no clear D. The germline V gene encodes CDR1 SGHTA and CDR2 FQGNSA. The CDR3 contains 16 residues. Trimming removed 1 base at V and 1 base at J, with 10 bases between.

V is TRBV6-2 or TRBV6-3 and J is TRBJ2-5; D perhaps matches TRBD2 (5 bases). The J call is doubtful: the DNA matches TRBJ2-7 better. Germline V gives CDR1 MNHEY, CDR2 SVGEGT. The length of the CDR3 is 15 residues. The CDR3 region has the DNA TGTGCCAGCAGTTACGGTGAGGGCGAGTCCTACGAGCAGTACTTC. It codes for CASSYGEGESYEQYF.

CDR3 coding DNA: TGCAGTGACGGACAGGGATTCGCCACTGAAGCTTTCTTT. Translation gives CSDGQGFATEAFF. The chain combines TRBV20-1 with TRBJ1-1, with 8 bases identical to TRBD1. The CDR3 is made up of 13 amino acids. CDR1 is DFQATT, CDR2 SNEGSKA, per germline (reference sequence). V gave up 7 bases and J gave up 4 bases; unmatched junction bases: 8.

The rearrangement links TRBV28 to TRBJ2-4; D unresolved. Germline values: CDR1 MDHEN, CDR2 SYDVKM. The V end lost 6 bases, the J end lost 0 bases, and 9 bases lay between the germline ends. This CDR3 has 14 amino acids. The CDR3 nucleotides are TGTGCCAGCAGGACAAGAATAGCCAAAAACATTCAGTACTTC. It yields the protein CASRTRIAKNIQYF. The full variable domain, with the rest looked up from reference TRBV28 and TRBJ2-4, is DVKVTQSSRYLVKRTGEKVFLECVQDMDHENMFWYRQDPGLGLRLIYFSYDVKMKEKGDIPEGYSVSREKKERFSLILESASTNQTSMYLCASRTRIAKNIQYFGAGTRLSVL.

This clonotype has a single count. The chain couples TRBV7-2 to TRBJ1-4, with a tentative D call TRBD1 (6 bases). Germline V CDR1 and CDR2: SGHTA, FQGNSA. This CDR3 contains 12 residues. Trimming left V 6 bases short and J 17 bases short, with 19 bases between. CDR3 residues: CASRGFQAGVFF. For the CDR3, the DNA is TGTGCCAGCAGAGGTTTCCAAGCAGGGGTATTTTTT.

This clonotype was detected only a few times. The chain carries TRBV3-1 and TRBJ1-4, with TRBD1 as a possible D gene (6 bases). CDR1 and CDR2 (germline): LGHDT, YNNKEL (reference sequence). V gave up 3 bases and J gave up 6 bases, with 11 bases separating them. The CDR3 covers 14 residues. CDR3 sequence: CASSQRTADEKLFF. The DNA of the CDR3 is TGTGCCAGCAGCCAGAGGACAGCAGATGAAAAACTGTTTTTT.

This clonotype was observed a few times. CDR3 in amino acids: CASSHGQFSYEQYF. The CDR3 DNA reads as TGCGCCAGCAGCCACGGACAGTTCTCCTACGAGCAGTACTTC. The gene calls are TRBV5-1 and TRBJ2-7; a possible D gene is TRBD1 (6 bases). V was shortened by 4 bases and J by 0 bases, with 11 bases between the two germline ends. Germline CDR1 reads SGHRS; CDR2 reads YFSETQ. The CDR3 runs to 14 residues.

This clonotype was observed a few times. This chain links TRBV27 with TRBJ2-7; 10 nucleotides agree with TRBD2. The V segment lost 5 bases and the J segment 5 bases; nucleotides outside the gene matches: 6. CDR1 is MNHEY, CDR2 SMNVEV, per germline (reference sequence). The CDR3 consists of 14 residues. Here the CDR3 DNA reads TGTGCCAGCAGTGAGGGACTAGCGTTTCACGAGCAGTACTTC. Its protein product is CASSEGLAFHEQYF.

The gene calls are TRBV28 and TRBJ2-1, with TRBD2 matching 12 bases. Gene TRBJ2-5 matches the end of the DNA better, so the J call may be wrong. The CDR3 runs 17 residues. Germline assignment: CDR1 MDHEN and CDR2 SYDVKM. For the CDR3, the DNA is TGTGCCAGCAGCCAGAGACTAGCGGGGGCATCAAAAGAGACCCAGTACTTC. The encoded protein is CASSQRLAGASKETQYF.

As DNA, the CDR3 is TGTGCCAGCAGCCCAAATCCGACAGGGGGCACTGGGGCCAACGTCCTGACTTTC. Amino acids: CASSPNPTGGTGANVLTF. This sequence joins TRBV7-3 and TRBJ2-6; 10 bases line up with TRBD1. This CDR3 contains 18 residues. Germline V CDR1 and CDR2: SGHTA, FQGTGA. V dropped 5 bases and J dropped 2; count of bases not matched to a gene: 9.

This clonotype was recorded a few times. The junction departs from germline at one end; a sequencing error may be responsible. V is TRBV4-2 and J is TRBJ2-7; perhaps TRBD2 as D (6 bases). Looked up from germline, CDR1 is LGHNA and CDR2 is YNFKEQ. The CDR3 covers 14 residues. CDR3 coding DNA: TGTGCCAGCAGCCAGTTTGGGGGGAACTACAAGCAGTACTTC. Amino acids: CASSQFGGNYKQYF.

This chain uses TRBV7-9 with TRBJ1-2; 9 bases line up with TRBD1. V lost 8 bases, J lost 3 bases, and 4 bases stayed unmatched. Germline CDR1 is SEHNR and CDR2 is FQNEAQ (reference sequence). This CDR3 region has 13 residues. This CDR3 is CASWRQGDYGYTF. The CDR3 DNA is TGTGCCAGCTGGCGACAGGGGGACTATGGCTACACCTTC. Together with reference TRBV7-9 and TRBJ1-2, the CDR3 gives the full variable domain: DTGVSQNPRHKITKRGQNVTFRCDPISEHNRLYWYRQTLGQGPEFLTYFQNEAQLEKSRLLSDRFSAERPKGSFSTLEIQRTEQGDSAMYLCASWRQGDYGYTFGSGTRLTVV.

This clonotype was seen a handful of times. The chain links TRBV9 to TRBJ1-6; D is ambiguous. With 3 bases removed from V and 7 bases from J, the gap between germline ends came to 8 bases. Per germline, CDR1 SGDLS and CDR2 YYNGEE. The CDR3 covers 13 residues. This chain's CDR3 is CASSAETNSPLHF. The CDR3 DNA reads TGTGCCAGCAGCGCGGAAACCAATTCACCCCTCCACTTT.